This entry lists 5 T cell receptor beta chains sequenced from one sample in a study of CDR3 diversity in severe acne. Each CDR3 protein is one row after TCRdb ran MiXCR on the PCR reads. The sample has about 90,000 distinct CDR3 sequences, over 45% seen once; the top ten hold roughly a tenth. The sequenced material came from blood. These receptors were taken from a male donor in good health, serving as a control.

The gene calls are TRBV7-2 and TRBJ1-5; 8 bases fit TRBD1. J gave up 1 base and V 3 bases, and 2 bases lay outside the gene matches. From germline, CDR1 is SGHTA and CDR2 FQGNSA. The CDR3 has 15 residues. CDR3 sequence (DNA): TGTGCCAGCAGCTTGGACAGGGCGAGCAATCAGCCCCAGCATTTT. This encodes CASSLDRASNQPQHF.

The rearrangement links TRBV7-9 to TRBJ2-5; D is possibly TRBD2 (5 bases). The CDR3 is made up of 14 amino acids. The V end was cut by 5 bases, the J end by 4 bases, with 14 bases between. Germline-derived CDR1 and CDR2 are SEHNR and FQNEAQ (reference sequence). The CDR3 DNA reads as TGTGCCAGCAGCGATTCGGACTTAGGAGAGACCCAGTACTTC. It yields the protein CASSDSDLGETQYF.

The chain has TRBV12-3 or TRBV12-4 and TRBJ2-7; 9 nucleotides agree with TRBD1. The V and J ends lost 3 bases and 0 bases, in that order; junction bases with no gene match: 6. The CDR3 is 16 residues long. The CDR3 region has the DNA TGTGCCAGCAGTTTGGGACAGGGCATAACCTCCTACGAGCAGTACTTC. Translation: CASSLGQGITSYEQYF.

In regard to this clonotype: A read error is likely, as this CDR3 ends without the conserved phenylalanine or tryptophan. The chain links TRBV12-3 or TRBV12-4 to TRBJ1-5; D possibly corresponds to TRBD1 (6 bases). V dropped 5 bases and J dropped 5 bases, with 7 bases sitting between them. The CDR3 runs 12 residues. The CDR3 protein is CASSAGDQPQHL. CDR3 sequence (DNA): TGTGCCAGCAGTGCAGGGGATCAGCCCCAGCATCTT.

This clonotype is judged medium-sized (0.01 to 0.1%). The chain employs TRBV2 and TRBJ1-1, with D perhaps TRBD1 (5 bases). V was trimmed by 7 bases and J by 4 bases, leaving 13 bases between them. CDR3 size: 13 residues. CDR1 SNHLY and CDR2 FYNNEI come from the germline V gene. Here the CDR3 DNA reads TGTGCCAGCACCATGACCGGGGCCACTGAAGCTTTCTTT. This translates into CASTMTGATEAFF.